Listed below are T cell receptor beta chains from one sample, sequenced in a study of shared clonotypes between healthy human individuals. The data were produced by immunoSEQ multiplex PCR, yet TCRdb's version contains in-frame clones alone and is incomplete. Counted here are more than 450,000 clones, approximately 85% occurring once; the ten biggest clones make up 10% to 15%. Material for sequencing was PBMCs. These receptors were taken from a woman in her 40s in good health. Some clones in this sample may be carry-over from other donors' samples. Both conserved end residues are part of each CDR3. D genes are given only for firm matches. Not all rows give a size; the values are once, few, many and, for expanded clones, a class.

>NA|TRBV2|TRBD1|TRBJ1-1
CASSNPTGENTEAFF
TGTGCCAGCAGCAATCCGACAGGGGAGAACACTGAAGCTTTCTTT
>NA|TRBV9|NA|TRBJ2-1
CASSVGLVNEQFF
TGTGCCAGCAGCGTAGGCCTAGTCAATGAGCAGTTCTTC
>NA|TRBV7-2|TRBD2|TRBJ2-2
CASSVTSARGGELFF
TGTGCCAGCAGCGTAACTAGCGCCCGAGGCGGGGAGCTGTTTTTT
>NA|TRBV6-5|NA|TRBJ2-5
CASNLAEPQETQYF
TGTGCCAGCAATTTAGCCGAACCCCAAGAGACCCAGTACTTC
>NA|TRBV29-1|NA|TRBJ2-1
CSVDDSYNEQFF
TGCAGCGTTGATGACTCATACAATGAGCAGTTCTTC
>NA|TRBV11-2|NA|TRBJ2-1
CASSFGGRGNEQFF
TGTGCCAGCAGCTTTGGGGGGAGGGGGAATGAGCAGTTCTTC
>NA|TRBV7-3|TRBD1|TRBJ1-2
CASSPPGQGGYTF
TGTGCCAGCAGCCCTCCAGGACAGGGTGGCTACACCTTC
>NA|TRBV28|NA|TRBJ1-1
CASSKQGGHTEAFF
TGTGCCAGCAGTAAACAGGGCGGCCACACTGAAGCTTTCTTT
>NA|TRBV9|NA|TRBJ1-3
CASSLRGRGSGNTIYF
TGTGCCAGCAGCCTCCGAGGACGGGGATCTGGAAACACCATATATTTT
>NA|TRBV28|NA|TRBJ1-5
CASSSQVNQPQHF
TGTGCCAGCAGTTCACAGGTCAATCAGCCCCAGCATTTT
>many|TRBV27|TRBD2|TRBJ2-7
CASSSPGLAAYEQYF
TGTGCCAGCAGTTCTCCCGGACTAGCGGCTTACGAGCAGTACTTC
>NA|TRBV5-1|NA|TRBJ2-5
CASSLLVQETQYF
TGCGCCAGCAGCTTGTTGGTCCAAGAGACCCAGTACTTC
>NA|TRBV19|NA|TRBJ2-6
CASSIGAGANVLTF
TGTGCCAGTAGTATTGGGGCTGGGGCCAACGTCCTGACTTTC
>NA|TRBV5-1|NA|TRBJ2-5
CASRADTETQYF
TGCGCCAGCAGAGCGGATACTGAGACCCAGTACTTC
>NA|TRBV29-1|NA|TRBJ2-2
CSVAQANTGELFF
TGCAGCGTTGCGCAGGCGAACACCGGGGAGCTGTTTTTT
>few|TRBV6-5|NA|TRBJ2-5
CASSYSSGQETQYF
TGTGCCAGCAGTTACTCTAGCGGCCAAGAGACCCAGTACTTC
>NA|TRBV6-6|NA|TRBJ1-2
CASRRDGSGYGYTF
TGTGCCAGCAGACGGGACGGGAGCGGATATGGCTACACCTTC
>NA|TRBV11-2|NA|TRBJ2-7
CASSLWGYEQYF
TGTGCCAGCAGCTTATGGGGCTACGAGCAGTACTTC
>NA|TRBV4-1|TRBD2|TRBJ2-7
CASSQDLREYYEQYF
TGCGCCAGCAGCCAAGATTTGCGGGAGTACTACGAGCAGTACTTC
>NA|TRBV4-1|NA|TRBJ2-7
CASSPPRPHEQYF
TGCGCCAGCAGCCCTCCCCGACCGCACGAGCAGTACTTC
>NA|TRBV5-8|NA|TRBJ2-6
CASSLPGSGANVLTF
TGTGCCAGCAGCTTGCCCGGGTCTGGGGCCAACGTCCTGACTTTC
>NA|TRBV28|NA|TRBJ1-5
CASTEQSAQGRQPQHF
TGTGCCAGCACCGAACAATCTGCACAGGGAAGGCAGCCCCAGCATTTT
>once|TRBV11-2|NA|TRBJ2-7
CASSLVQGSYEQYF
TGTGCCAGCAGCTTAGTGCAGGGATCCTACGAGCAGTACTTC
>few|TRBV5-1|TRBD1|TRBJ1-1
CASSLTGGTEAFF
TGCGCCAGCAGCCTAACAGGGGGAACTGAAGCTTTCTTT